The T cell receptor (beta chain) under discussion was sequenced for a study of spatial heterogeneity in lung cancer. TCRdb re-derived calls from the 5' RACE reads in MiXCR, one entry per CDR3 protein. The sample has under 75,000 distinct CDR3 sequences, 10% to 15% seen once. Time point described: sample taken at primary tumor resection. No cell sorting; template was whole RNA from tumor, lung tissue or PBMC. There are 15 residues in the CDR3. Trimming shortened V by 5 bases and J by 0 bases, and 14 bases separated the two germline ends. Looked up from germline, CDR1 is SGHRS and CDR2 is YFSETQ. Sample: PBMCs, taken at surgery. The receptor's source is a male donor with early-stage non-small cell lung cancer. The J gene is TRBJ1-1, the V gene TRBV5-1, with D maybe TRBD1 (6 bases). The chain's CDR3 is CASSGNGQMNTEAFF. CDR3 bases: TGCGCCAGCAGTGGCAATGGACAGATGAACACTGAAGCTTTCTTT.